This is a list of T cell receptor beta chains from one sample in a study of OX40 agonist ivuxolimab in advanced cancers. Using immunoSEQ multiplex PCR, the repertoire was profiled, and TCRdb retains in-frame clones only, with some absent. The profile shows over 65,000 clones, roughly 91% of them singletons. The specimen was CD4+ or CD8+ T cells sorted from blood, collected in a trial of the OX40 agonist ivuxolimab. Receptors were obtained from an adult with an advanced solid tumor such as melanoma, head and neck, liver or kidney cancer. The CDR3 runs from the conserved cysteine through the conserved F or W. Each record gives: D gene, J gene, clone size, V gene, CDR3 protein, CDR3 DNA. The D gene is left open where the match is weak. Not every row has a clone size; where given, it reads once, few, many or a size class.

D gene: -
J gene: TRBJ1-2
clone size: -
V gene: TRBV4-3
CDR3 protein: CASSQDGTAQGAVDYGYTF
CDR3 DNA: TGCGCCAGCAGCCAAGATGGGACGGCCCAGGGCGCCGTGGACTATGGCTACACCTTC

D gene: -
J gene: TRBJ1-5
clone size: -
V gene: TRBV2
CDR3 protein: CASSEGSNQPQHF
CDR3 DNA: TGTGCCAGCAGTGAAGGTAGCAATCAGCCCCAGCATTTT

D gene: -
J gene: TRBJ2-1
clone size: -
V gene: TRBV5-1
CDR3 protein: CASSRDEGPGGEQFF
CDR3 DNA: TGCGCCAGCAGCAGAGATGAGGGGCCCGGGGGTGAGCAGTTCTTC

D gene: -
J gene: TRBJ2-3
clone size: -
V gene: TRBV11-2
CDR3 protein: CASSPYGKTDTQYF
CDR3 DNA: TGTGCCAGCAGCCCATATGGGAAAACAGATACGCAGTATTTT

D gene: -
J gene: TRBJ2-1
clone size: -
V gene: TRBV7-9
CDR3 protein: CASSPDRGDGHNEQFF
CDR3 DNA: TGTGCCAGCAGCCCCGATCGTGGGGACGGTCACAATGAGCAGTTCTTC

D gene: -
J gene: TRBJ2-1
clone size: -
V gene: TRBV4-1
CDR3 protein: CASKLADTYNEQFF
CDR3 DNA: TGCGCCAGCAAGTTGGCGGATACCTACAATGAGCAGTTCTTC

D gene: -
J gene: TRBJ1-5
clone size: -
V gene: TRBV28
CDR3 protein: CASGPPGLDQPQHF
CDR3 DNA: TGTGCCAGCGGCCCCCCAGGGTTAGATCAGCCCCAGCATTTT

D gene: -
J gene: TRBJ1-4
clone size: -
V gene: TRBV2
CDR3 protein: CAGTGTTIQEKLFF
CDR3 DNA: TGTGCCGGCACCGGGACAACGATTCAGGAAAAACTGTTTTTT

D gene: -
J gene: TRBJ1-4
clone size: few
V gene: TRBV5-5
CDR3 protein: CASSPTYSSTTNEKLFF
CDR3 DNA: TGTGCCAGCAGCCCGACCTACTCTTCTACAACTAATGAAAAACTGTTTTTT

D gene: TRBD2
J gene: TRBJ2-5
clone size: -
V gene: TRBV11-3
CDR3 protein: CASSLEAGMTQYF
CDR3 DNA: TGTGCCAGCAGCTTAGAAGCGGGGATGACCCAGTACTTC

D gene: -
J gene: TRBJ2-7
clone size: -
V gene: TRBV7-2
CDR3 protein: CASSLNLGGNEQYF
CDR3 DNA: TGTGCCAGCAGCTTAAATCTGGGCGGGAACGAGCAGTACTTC

D gene: -
J gene: TRBJ2-1
clone size: -
V gene: TRBV2
CDR3 protein: CASSERLGNEQFF
CDR3 DNA: TGTGCCAGCAGTGAGCGACTAGGAAATGAGCAGTTCTTC

D gene: -
J gene: TRBJ1-2
clone size: -
V gene: TRBV28
CDR3 protein: CASSPGWNYGYTF
CDR3 DNA: TGTGCCAGCAGTCCTGGTTGGAACTATGGCTACACCTTC

D gene: TRBD1
J gene: TRBJ2-7
clone size: -
V gene: TRBV5-8
CDR3 protein: CTSRKRGDRDSYEQYF
CDR3 DNA: TGTACCAGTCGAAAGAGGGGGGACAGGGACTCCTACGAGCAGTACTTC

D gene: TRBD2
J gene: TRBJ2-7
clone size: -
V gene: TRBV5-4
CDR3 protein: CASSLHNSGSVGEQYF
CDR3 DNA: TGTGCCAGCAGCTTGCATAATAGCGGGAGTGTTGGCGAGCAGTACTTC

D gene: -
J gene: TRBJ1-5
clone size: -
V gene: TRBV18
CDR3 protein: CASSPNRDSGNQPQHF
CDR3 DNA: TGTGCCAGCTCACCAAACAGGGATAGTGGCAATCAGCCCCAGCATTTT

D gene: -
J gene: TRBJ1-2
clone size: -
V gene: TRBV6-5
CDR3 protein: CASSYRDLGGYGYTF
CDR3 DNA: TGTGCCAGCAGTTATAGGGACTTAGGAGGCTATGGCTACACCTTC

D gene: -
J gene: TRBJ2-3
clone size: -
V gene: TRBV25-1
CDR3 protein: CASRETGSRADTQYF
CDR3 DNA: TGTGCCAGCAGGGAGACAGGTTCCAGGGCAGATACGCAGTATTTT

D gene: TRBD2
J gene: TRBJ2-1
clone size: -
V gene: TRBV11-3
CDR3 protein: CASSYRGGNEQFF
CDR3 DNA: TGTGCCAGCAGCTATCGGGGGGGGAATGAGCAGTTCTTC

D gene: TRBD2
J gene: TRBJ2-3
clone size: once
V gene: TRBV4-2
CDR3 protein: CASSQEKIAGGHTDTQYF
CDR3 DNA: TGTGCCAGCAGCCAAGAAAAGATAGCGGGAGGGCACACAGATACGCAGTATTTT

D gene: TRBD1
J gene: TRBJ1-2
clone size: -
V gene: TRBV18
CDR3 protein: CASSLSYTLTGSGYTF
CDR3 DNA: TGTGCCAGCTCACTAAGCTATACATTGACAGGGAGTGGCTACACCTTC

D gene: TRBD2
J gene: TRBJ2-3
clone size: -
V gene: TRBV7-9
CDR3 protein: CASSPPGLAGVDTQYF
CDR3 DNA: TGTGCCAGCAGCCCCCCCGGGCTAGCGGGGGTAGATACGCAGTATTTT

D gene: -
J gene: TRBJ2-7
clone size: -
V gene: TRBV27
CDR3 protein: CASKRRGGEYEQYF
CDR3 DNA: TGTGCCAGCAAGAGGCGAGGGGGGGAGTACGAGCAGTACTTC